This TCR beta chain came from a study of T cell repertoires in cytomegalovirus infection. This clonotype came up once. Its antigen is undetermined. Germline loops: CDR1 SNHLY, CDR2 FYNNEI. This CDR3 has 13 amino acids. V lost 4 bases, J lost 4 bases, and 10 bases lay in between. From the reads, TCRdb called clonotypes with MiXCR, one entry per CDR3 protein. This repertoire shows fewer than 850,000 distinct CDR3 sequences, roughly 29% found once; its top ten account for around 13%. This TCR came from a human donor in good health (CMV status not recorded). Some clones in this sample may be carry-over from other donors' samples. The specimen comprised cultured CD8+ T cells from PBMCs, sampled from culture after CMV antigen stimulation. This sequence joins TRBV2 and TRBJ1-2, with unresolved D. The CDR3 coding sequence is TGTGCCAGCAGTGTCCTTAATGCCTATGGCTACACCTTC. Translated: CASSVLNAYGYTF.